This TCR beta chain was sequenced in a study of blood T cell repertoires in COVID-19. Background on the study: The United States, Italy and Spain provided the acute and convalescent COVID-19 samples. The analysed material was cDNA or gDNA that came from T cells, B-cell-depleted T cells, or PBMCs.

Original processing methods: Amplification with reference gene primers provided the estimates of nucleated cell counts. Profiled with immunoSEQ multiplex PCR; TCRdb holds only in-frame clones, not every one. Clone size and V and J calls were adopted from that table, with D and trimming inferred from the DNA. The sample lists about 130,000 clones, about 88% occurring once. Looked up from germline, CDR1 is SGHRS and CDR2 is YFSETQ. This CDR3 contains 15 residues. Germline trimming cut 6 bases from V and 5 bases from J; bases unmatched to any gene: 12. The chain recombines TRBV5-1 with TRBJ2-5, with 8 bases aligning to TRBD2. This receptor was taken from a man aged 50-59 years with active COVID-19. Sequencing input: peripheral blood. The CDR3 region has the DNA TGCGCCAGCACAAGAGCGGGGGTCCAGCGGGAGACCCAGTACTTC. Translating it yields CASTRAGVQRETQYF.